The T cell receptor (beta chain) described here comes from a study of T cells in narcolepsy. At the level of the study: Healthy controls were enrolled alongside patients with narcolepsy type 1 or type 2. Study-wide results and caveats: Comparing one patient's CSF and blood CD4+ clonotypes highlighted HCRT- and TRIB2-specific autoreactive clonotypes.

Germline V gives CDR1 SGHTA, CDR2 FQGNSA. J gave up 0 bases and V 1 base, and 9 bases lay outside the gene matches. The CDR3 loop spans 18 amino acids. Worth noting for this clone: No antigen is known for it.

Only in-frame clones appear in the TCRdb table, and some are missing; sequencing was by immunoSEQ multiplex PCR. The sample has over 30,000 clones, 70% to 90% seen once. Material: CD45RA- memory CD4+ T cells from PBMCs. The chain uses TRBV7-2 and TRBJ2-4; TRBD1 agrees at 7 bases. This TCR derives from a human donor with narcolepsy. As DNA, the CDR3 is TGTGCCAGCAGCTTAGAAGGGGGCTTCTCTATAGCCAAAAACATTCAGTACTTC. It encodes CASSLEGGFSIAKNIQYF.